This TCR beta chain was identified in a study of OX40 agonist ivuxolimab in advanced cancers. Regarding the study as a whole: The authors did not determine the antigen specificity of the expanded peripheral T cells. The study found among the lowest clonal expansion in partial responders at 0.1-3.0 mg/kg.

Per germline, CDR1 MNHEY and CDR2 SVGAGI. The CDR3 runs to 14 residues. Trimming stripped 5 bases from V and 1 base from J, with 11 bases between. This table comes from immunoSEQ multiplex PCR, and its TCRdb copy is limited to in-frame clones, with some not included. The table records under 85,000 clones, less than 85% of them present only once. A note on this clone: Its target is unknown.

The sample was CD4+ or CD8+ T cells sorted from blood, taken in a trial of the OX40 agonist ivuxolimab. The origin of this receptor is an adult with an advanced solid tumor such as melanoma, head and neck, liver or kidney cancer. The chain joins TRBV6-5 to TRBJ1-1, with unresolved D. CDR3 region: CASSRRTGNTEAFF. For the CDR3, the DNA is TGTGCCAGCAGTCGGCGGACGGGGAACACTGAAGCTTTCTTT.